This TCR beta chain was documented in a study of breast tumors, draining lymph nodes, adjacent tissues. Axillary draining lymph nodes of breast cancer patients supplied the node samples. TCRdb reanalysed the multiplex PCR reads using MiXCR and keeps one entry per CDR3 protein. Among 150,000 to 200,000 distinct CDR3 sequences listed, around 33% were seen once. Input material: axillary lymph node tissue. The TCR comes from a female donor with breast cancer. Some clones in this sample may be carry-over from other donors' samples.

The CDR3 region has the DNA TGTGCCAGTAGCGTTTTTGGCGCAGATACGCAGTATTTT. Translated, it gives CASSVFGADTQYF. This sequence joins TRBV19 and TRBJ2-3; no firm D call. Germline CDR1 and CDR2: LNHDA and SQIVND (reference sequence). This CDR3 spans 13 amino acids. V gave up 6 bases and J gave up 4 bases, with 11 bases separating them. Filled out from reference TRBV19 and TRBJ2-3, the complete variable domain reads DGGITQSPKYLFRKEGQNVTLSCEQNLNHDAMYWYRQDPGQGLRLIYYSQIVNDFQKGDIAEGYSVSREKKESFPLTVTSAQKNPTAFYLCASSVFGADTQYFGPGTRLTVL.